This is a list of T cell receptor beta chains from one sample in a study of blood T cells in healthy people across ages. TCRdb ran MiXCR on the 5' RACE reads and lists one entry per CDR3 protein. This repertoire shows about 1.4 million distinct CDR3 sequences, 45% to 70% found once; its top ten account for 6.5% to 8.5%. The sample taken for sequencing was blood. The receptors derive from a man between 18 and 29 years old in good health. The CDR3 runs from the conserved cysteine through the conserved F or W.

V gene: TRBV29-1; J gene: TRBJ1-2; CDR3 protein: CSAIIRGTADLYGYTF
V gene: TRBV27; J gene: TRBJ1-4; CDR3 protein: CASKGGPVEKLFF
V gene: TRBV5-4; J gene: TRBJ2-3; CDR3 protein: CASSLSYGGSDLVQQYF
V gene: TRBV12-5; J gene: TRBJ2-1; CDR3 protein: CASGEGTGVNNEQFF
V gene: TRBV5-1; J gene: TRBJ2-7; CDR3 protein: CASSLEGRTFLSYEQYF
V gene: TRBV20-1; J gene: TRBJ2-1; CDR3 protein: CSAPEAYNEQFF
V gene: TRBV9; J gene: TRBJ2-1; CDR3 protein: CASSVLPGNNEQFF
V gene: TRBV27; J gene: TRBJ2-3; CDR3 protein: CASSGLPTDTQYF
V gene: TRBV25-1; J gene: TRBJ2-1; CDR3 protein: CASSEYNAGNEQFF
V gene: TRBV12-3/TRBV12-4; J gene: TRBJ1-2; CDR3 protein: CASSQGRTGGYGYTF
V gene: TRBV20-1; J gene: TRBJ2-1; CDR3 protein: CSATGLAAYNEQFF
V gene: TRBV4-3; J gene: TRBJ1-5; CDR3 protein: CASSPETVNQPQHF
V gene: TRBV6-6; J gene: TRBJ2-3; CDR3 protein: CASRPAGGWADTQYF
V gene: TRBV12-3/TRBV12-4; J gene: TRBJ2-5; CDR3 protein: CASNLRGTGRCIETQYF
V gene: TRBV20-1; J gene: TRBJ1-4; CDR3 protein: CSATHGARNEKLFF
V gene: TRBV6-2/TRBV6-3; J gene: TRBJ2-1; CDR3 protein: CASSYSGQAASDEQFF
V gene: TRBV29-1; J gene: TRBJ1-2; CDR3 protein: CSVGVWDGGYTF
V gene: TRBV7-2; J gene: TRBJ2-5; CDR3 protein: CASRQGIETQYF
V gene: TRBV7-2; J gene: TRBJ2-6; CDR3 protein: CASSPRTPGANVLTF
V gene: TRBV4-2; J gene: -; CDR3 protein: CASSQEPGLAVYEQYF
V gene: TRBV4-2; J gene: TRBJ2-7; CDR3 protein: CASSPGQSLSYEQYF
V gene: TRBV6-1; J gene: TRBJ2-1; CDR3 protein: CASRVSGGAVNEQFF
V gene: TRBV10-3; J gene: -; CDR3 protein: CAISESKLAASSYEQYF
V gene: TRBV27; J gene: TRBJ1-2; CDR3 protein: CASSFEEGFNYGYTF
V gene: TRBV10-3; J gene: TRBJ1-2; CDR3 protein: CAISGKDRDYGYTF
V gene: TRBV6-5; J gene: TRBJ2-3; CDR3 protein: CASSYAQGSTDTQYF
V gene: TRBV4-1; J gene: TRBJ2-2; CDR3 protein: CASSFGQGTGELFF
V gene: TRBV20-1; J gene: TRBJ2-3; CDR3 protein: CSANSGGGDTQYF
V gene: TRBV20-1; J gene: TRBJ2-7; CDR3 protein: CSASDQGYEQYF
V gene: TRBV4-2; J gene: TRBJ2-5; CDR3 protein: CASSQDPGQGAGKAQYF
V gene: TRBV7-9; J gene: TRBJ2-7; CDR3 protein: CASSPTSGKTYEQYF
V gene: TRBV5-5; J gene: -; CDR3 protein: CASSLDMARSYEQYF
V gene: TRBV3-1; J gene: TRBJ1-5; CDR3 protein: CASSLSKVADQPQHF
V gene: TRBV2; J gene: TRBJ2-5; CDR3 protein: CASSGDGLVPPPETQYF
V gene: TRBV29-1; J gene: TRBJ1-2; CDR3 protein: CSVGRPQGASGYTF
V gene: TRBV27; J gene: TRBJ2-3; CDR3 protein: CASSPQIAGATDTQYF
V gene: TRBV20-1; J gene: TRBJ2-5; CDR3 protein: CSARVTGQQYF
V gene: TRBV28; J gene: TRBJ2-7; CDR3 protein: CASTLRTANYEQYF
V gene: TRBV6-1; J gene: TRBJ1-2; CDR3 protein: CASSDAQRGSRFNYGYTF
V gene: TRBV5-1; J gene: TRBJ1-6; CDR3 protein: CASSLALDNSPLHF
V gene: TRBV29-1; J gene: TRBJ2-7; CDR3 protein: CSARDGGAYEQYF
V gene: TRBV5-1; J gene: TRBJ2-1; CDR3 protein: CASSPFLGANEQFF
V gene: TRBV7-2; J gene: TRBJ2-7; CDR3 protein: CASSLAGVTYEQYF
V gene: TRBV6-2/TRBV6-3; J gene: TRBJ1-2; CDR3 protein: CASSEQFNYGYTF
V gene: TRBV9; J gene: TRBJ1-3; CDR3 protein: CASSEGDTIYF
V gene: TRBV12-3/TRBV12-4; J gene: TRBJ1-2; CDR3 protein: CASIPSGAELSHYGYTF
V gene: TRBV20-1; J gene: TRBJ2-3; CDR3 protein: CSATRTVTQYF
V gene: TRBV12-3/TRBV12-4; J gene: TRBJ1-4; CDR3 protein: CASSLAGPEKLFF
V gene: TRBV7-2; J gene: TRBJ2-1; CDR3 protein: CASRGGGWKTQFF
V gene: TRBV9; J gene: TRBJ2-7; CDR3 protein: CASSADSYEQYF